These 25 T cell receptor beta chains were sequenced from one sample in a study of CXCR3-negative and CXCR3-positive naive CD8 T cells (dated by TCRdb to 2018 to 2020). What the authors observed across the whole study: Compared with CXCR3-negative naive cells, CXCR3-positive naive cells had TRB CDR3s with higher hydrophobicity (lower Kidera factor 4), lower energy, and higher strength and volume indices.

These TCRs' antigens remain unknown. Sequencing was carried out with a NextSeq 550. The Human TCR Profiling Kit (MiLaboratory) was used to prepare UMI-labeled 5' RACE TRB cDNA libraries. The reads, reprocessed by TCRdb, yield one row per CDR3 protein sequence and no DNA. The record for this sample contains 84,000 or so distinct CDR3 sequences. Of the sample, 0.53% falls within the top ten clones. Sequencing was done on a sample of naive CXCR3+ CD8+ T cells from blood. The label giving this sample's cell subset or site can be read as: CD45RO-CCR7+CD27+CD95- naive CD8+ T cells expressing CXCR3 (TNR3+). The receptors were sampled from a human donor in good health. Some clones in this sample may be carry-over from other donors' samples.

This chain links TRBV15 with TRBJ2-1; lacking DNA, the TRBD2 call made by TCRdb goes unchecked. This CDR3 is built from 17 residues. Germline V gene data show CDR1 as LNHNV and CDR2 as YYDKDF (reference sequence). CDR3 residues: CATSRDRLGGNFNEQFF.

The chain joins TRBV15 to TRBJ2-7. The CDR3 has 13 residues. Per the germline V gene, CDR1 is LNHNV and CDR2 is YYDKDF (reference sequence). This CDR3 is CATSRESPYEQYF.

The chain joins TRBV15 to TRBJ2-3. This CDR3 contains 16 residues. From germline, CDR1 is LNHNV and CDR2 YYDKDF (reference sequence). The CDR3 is CATGRDLSGDGNTQYF.

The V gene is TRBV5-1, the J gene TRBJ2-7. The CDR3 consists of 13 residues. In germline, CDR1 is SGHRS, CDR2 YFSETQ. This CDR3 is CASSLDPTTEQYF.

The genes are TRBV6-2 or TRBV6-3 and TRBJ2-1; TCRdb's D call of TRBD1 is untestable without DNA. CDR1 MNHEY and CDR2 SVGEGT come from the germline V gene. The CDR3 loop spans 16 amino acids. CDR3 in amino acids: CASSSGSGASYNEQFF.

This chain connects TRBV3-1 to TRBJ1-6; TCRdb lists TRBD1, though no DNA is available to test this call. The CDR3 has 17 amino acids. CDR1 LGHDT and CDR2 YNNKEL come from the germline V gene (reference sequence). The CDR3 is CASSQDRTEQYNSPLHF.

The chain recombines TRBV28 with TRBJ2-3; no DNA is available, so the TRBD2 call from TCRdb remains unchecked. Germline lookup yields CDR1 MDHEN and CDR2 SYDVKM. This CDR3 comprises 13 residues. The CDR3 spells CASLAGGRDTQYF.

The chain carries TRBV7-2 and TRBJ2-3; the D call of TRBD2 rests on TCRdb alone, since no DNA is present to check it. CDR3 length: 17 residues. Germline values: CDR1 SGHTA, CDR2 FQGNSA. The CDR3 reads CASSLGDWSSLEHTQYF.

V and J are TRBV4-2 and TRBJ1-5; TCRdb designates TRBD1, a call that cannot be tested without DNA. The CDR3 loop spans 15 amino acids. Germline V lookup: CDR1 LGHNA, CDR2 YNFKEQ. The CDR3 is CASSETGRSDQPQHF.

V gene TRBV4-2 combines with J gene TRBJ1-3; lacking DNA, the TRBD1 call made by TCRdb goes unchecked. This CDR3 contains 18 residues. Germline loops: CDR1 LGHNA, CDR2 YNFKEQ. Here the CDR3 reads CASSQVGTGPEARNTIYF.

CDR3 in amino acids: CASSPLDSSYNSPLHF. The gene calls are TRBV9 and TRBJ1-6. CDR1 and CDR2 from the germline V gene are SGDLS and YYNGEE. The CDR3 runs to 16 residues.

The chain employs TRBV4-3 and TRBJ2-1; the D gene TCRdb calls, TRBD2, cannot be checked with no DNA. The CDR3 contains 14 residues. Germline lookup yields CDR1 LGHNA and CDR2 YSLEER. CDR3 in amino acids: CASSQSGRANEQFF.

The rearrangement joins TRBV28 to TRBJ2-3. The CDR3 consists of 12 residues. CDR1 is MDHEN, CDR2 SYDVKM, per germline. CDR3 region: CASTERTDTQYF. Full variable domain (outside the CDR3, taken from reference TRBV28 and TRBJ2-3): DVKVTQSSRYLVKRTGEKVFLECVQDMDHENMFWYRQDPGLGLRLIYFSYDVKMKEKGDIPEGYSVSREKKERFSLILESASTNQTSMYLCASTERTDTQYFGPGTRLTVL.

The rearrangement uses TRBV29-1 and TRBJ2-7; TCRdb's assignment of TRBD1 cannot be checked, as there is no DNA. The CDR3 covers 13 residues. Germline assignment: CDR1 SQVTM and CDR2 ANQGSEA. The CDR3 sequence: CSAWGRSSYEQYF.

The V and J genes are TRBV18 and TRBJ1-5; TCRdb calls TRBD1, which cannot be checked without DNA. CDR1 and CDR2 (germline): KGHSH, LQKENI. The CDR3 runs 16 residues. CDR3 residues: CASSPWGQGQNQPQHF. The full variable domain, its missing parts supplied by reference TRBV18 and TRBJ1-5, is NAGVMQNPRHLVRRRGQEARLRCSPMKGHSHVYWYRQLPEEGLKFMVYLQKENIIDESGMPKERFSAEFPKEGPSILRIQQVVRGDSAAYFCASSPWGQGQNQPQHFGDGTRLSIL.

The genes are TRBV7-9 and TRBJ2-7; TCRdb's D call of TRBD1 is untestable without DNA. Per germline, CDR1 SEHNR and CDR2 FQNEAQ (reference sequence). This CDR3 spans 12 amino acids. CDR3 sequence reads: CASSIRAVEQYF.

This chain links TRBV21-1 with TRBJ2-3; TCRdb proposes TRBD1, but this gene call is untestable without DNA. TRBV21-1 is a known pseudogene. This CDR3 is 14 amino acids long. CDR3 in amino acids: CASSNGDSTDTQYF.

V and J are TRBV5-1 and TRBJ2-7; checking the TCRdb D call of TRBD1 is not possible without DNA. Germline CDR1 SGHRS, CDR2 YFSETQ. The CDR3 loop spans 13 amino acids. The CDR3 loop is CASSAGQSYEQYF.

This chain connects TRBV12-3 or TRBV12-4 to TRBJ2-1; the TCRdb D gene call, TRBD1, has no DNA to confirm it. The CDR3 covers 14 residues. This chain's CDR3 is CASSFWAEYNEQFF.

CDR3 sequence reads: CASSAWTGEETQYF. The J gene is TRBJ2-5, the V gene TRBV28; checking the TCRdb D call of TRBD1 is not possible without DNA. CDR1 is MDHEN, CDR2 SYDVKM, per germline. The CDR3 covers 14 residues.

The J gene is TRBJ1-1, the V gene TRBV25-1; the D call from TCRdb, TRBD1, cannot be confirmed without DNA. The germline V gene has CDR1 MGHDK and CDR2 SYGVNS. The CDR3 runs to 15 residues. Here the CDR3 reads CASSDTQGLNTEAFF.

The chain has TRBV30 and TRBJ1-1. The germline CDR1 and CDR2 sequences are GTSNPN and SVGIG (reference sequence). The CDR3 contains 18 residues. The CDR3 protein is CAWSVPGGPRDLNTEAFF.

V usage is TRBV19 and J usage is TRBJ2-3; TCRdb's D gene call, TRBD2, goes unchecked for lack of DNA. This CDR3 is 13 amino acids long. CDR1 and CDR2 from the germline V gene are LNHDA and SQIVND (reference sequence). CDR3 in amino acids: CASGPEGGDTQYF.

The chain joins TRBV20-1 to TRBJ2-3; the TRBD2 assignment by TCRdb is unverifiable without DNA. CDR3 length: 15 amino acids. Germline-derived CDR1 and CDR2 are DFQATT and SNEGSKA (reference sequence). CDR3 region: CSALGLADSTDTQYF.

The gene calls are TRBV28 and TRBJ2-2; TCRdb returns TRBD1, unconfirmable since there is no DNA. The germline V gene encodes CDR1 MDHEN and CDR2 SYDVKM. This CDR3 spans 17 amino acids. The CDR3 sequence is CASSPPPGRGLTGELFF.